One sample yielded the 12 T cell receptor beta chains listed below, sequenced in a study of blood T cell repertoires in COVID-19. Clones were sequenced by immunoSEQ multiplex PCR, and TCRdb holds only the in-frame ones, with some missing. The profile shows 65,000 to 100,000 clones, approximately 90% of them singletons. Material: peripheral blood. These receptors all stem from a middle-aged man with acute or convalescent COVID-19.

This chain connects TRBV6-2 or TRBV6-3 to TRBJ2-7; TRBD1 agrees at 8 bases. The V and J ends lost 0 bases and 5 bases, in that order; junction bases with no gene match: 9. The CDR3 runs to 16 residues. Germline lookup yields CDR1 MNHEY and CDR2 SVGEGT. The CDR3 region has the DNA TGTGCCAGCAGTTACTCTGGGACAGGAAGTGGCCACGAGCAGTACGTC. Translation: CASSYSGTGSGHEQYV.

The chain uses TRBV5-1 and TRBJ2-2; D is unresolved. V was trimmed by 0 bases and J by 8 bases, leaving 11 bases between them. CDR1 is SGHRS, CDR2 YFSETQ, per germline. The length of the CDR3 is 14 residues. The CDR3 is CASSLGVGAGELFF. The CDR3 coding sequence is TGCGCCAGCAGCTTGGGTGTCGGAGCGGGGGAGCTGTTTTTT.

This chain links TRBV5-4 with TRBJ1-1; no reliable D call. This CDR3 is built from 14 residues. The V and J ends lost 0 bases and 0 bases respectively, with 6 bases between them. Germline V gene sequence: CDR1 SGHNT, CDR2 YYREEE (reference sequence). The CDR3 sequence: CASSLGTVNTEAFF. CDR3 sequence (DNA): TGTGCCAGCAGCTTGGGAACAGTGAACACTGAAGCTTTCTTT.

V is TRBV5-1 and J is TRBJ1-5; D gene uncertain. Germline CDR1 SGHRS, CDR2 YFSETQ. Trimming pared 3 bases from V and 3 bases from J, leaving 10 bases between. The CDR3 totals 14 residues. The CDR3 region is CASSSGGYNQPQHF. CDR3 bases: TGCGCCAGCAGCTCCGGAGGGTACAATCAGCCCCAGCATTTT.

The DNA of the CDR3 is TGTGCCAGCAGCGTAGGATTGACTAGCGAATACAATGAGCAGTTCTTC. Translation gives CASSVGLTSEYNEQFF. The chain uses TRBV9 and TRBJ2-1; 8 bases map to TRBD2. Germline CDR1 is SGDLS and CDR2 is YYNGEE. Germline trimming cut 0 bases from V and 4 bases from J; bases unmatched to any gene: 6. The CDR3 has 16 amino acids.

In its sample, this clone was seen once. This chain joins TRBV19 and TRBJ1-6, with D possibly matching TRBD1 (6 bases). Germline assignment: CDR1 LNHDA and CDR2 SQIVND (reference sequence). Trimming stripped 5 bases from V and 5 bases from J, with 16 bases between. The CDR3 spans 16 residues. Written as DNA, the CDR3 is TGTGCCAGTAGTCCAGGGGCGGGGGTGAATAATTCACCCCTCCACTTT. This translates into CASSPGAGVNNSPLHF. Based on the CDR3 plus reference TRBV19 and TRBJ1-6, the full variable domain is DGGITQSPKYLFRKEGQNVTLSCEQNLNHDAMYWYRQDPGQGLRLIYYSQIVNDFQKGDIAEGYSVSREKKESFPLTVTSAQKNPTAFYLCASSPGAGVNNSPLHFGNGTRLTVT.

V gene TRBV6-1 combines with J gene TRBJ1-2; the D gene is possibly TRBD1 (5 bases). The germline V gene encodes CDR1 MNHNS and CDR2 SASEGT. Trimming cost V 3 bases and J 5 bases, with 10 bases left between them. The CDR3 sequence is 13 residues long. CDR3 region: CASSDREGYGYTF. CDR3 DNA: TGTGCCAGCAGTGACAGGGAGGGGTATGGCTACACCTTC.

This clone was seen once. This chain links TRBV2 with TRBJ2-3; 9 bases agree with TRBD2. With V trimmed by 6 bases and J by 3 bases, 10 bases remained unmatched. CDR3 length: 16 amino acids. Germline-derived CDR1 and CDR2 are SNHLY and FYNNEI. The CDR3 DNA is TGTGCCAGCAGGACCCGCGCGGGGGGGCCGACAGATACGCAGTATTTT. Translation gives CASRTRAGGPTDTQYF.

This clone is a singleton in its sample. The chain couples TRBV5-4 to TRBJ2-5, with 8 nucleotides matching TRBD2. After removal of 6 bases from V and 5 bases from J, the junction contained 6 bases not matched to a gene. Germline assignment: CDR1 SGHNT and CDR2 YYREEE (reference sequence). CDR3 length equals 13 residues. The CDR3 nucleotides are TGTGCCAGCAAAGGGACTAGTGTGGAGACCCAGTACTTC. Protein sequence: CASKGTSVETQYF.

This sequence joins TRBV12-3 or TRBV12-4 and TRBJ2-3; 7 bases agree with TRBD2. Trimming cost V 5 bases and J 14 bases; bases outside gene matches: 7. The CDR3 length is 11 residues. In DNA, the CDR3 is TGTGCCAGCAGTACCGGGACTAAGAGGTATTTT. Encoded protein: CASSTGTKRYF.

V gene TRBV6-5 combines with J gene TRBJ2-7; 8 bases are a match to TRBD1. Losses at the gene ends were 6 bases for V and 3 bases for J; bases not matched to a gene: 1. The CDR3 is made up of 12 amino acids. Germline V lookup: CDR1 MNHEY, CDR2 SVGAGI. The CDR3 region has the DNA TGTGCCAGCAGGACAGGGGTCTACGAGCAGTACTTC. As protein: CASRTGVYEQYF.

The chain joins TRBV7-2 to TRBJ2-5; TRBD1 agrees at 7 bases. The CDR3 totals 12 residues. Per germline, CDR1 SGHTA and CDR2 FQGNSA. V shed 9 bases, J shed 2 bases, and the junction held 3 bases outside the gene matches. Here the CDR3 reads CASRDRQETQYF. The DNA for the CDR3 is TGTGCCAGTCGGGACAGACAAGAGACCCAGTACTTC.